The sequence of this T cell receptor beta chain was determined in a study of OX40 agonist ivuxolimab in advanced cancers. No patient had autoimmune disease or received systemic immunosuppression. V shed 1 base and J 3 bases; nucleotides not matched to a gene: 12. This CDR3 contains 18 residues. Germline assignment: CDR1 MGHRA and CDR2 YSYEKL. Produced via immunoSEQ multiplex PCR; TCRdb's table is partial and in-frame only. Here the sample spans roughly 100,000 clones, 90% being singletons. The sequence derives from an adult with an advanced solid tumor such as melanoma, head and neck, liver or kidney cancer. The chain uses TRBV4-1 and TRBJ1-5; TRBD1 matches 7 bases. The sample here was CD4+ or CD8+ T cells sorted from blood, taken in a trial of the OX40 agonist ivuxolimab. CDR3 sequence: CASSQGYITGALNQPQHF. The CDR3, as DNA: TGCGCCAGCAGCCAAGGGTATATTACAGGGGCCCTCAATCAGCCCCAGCATTTT.